This T cell receptor (beta chain) was sequenced in a study of shared clonotypes between healthy human individuals. At the level of the study: Sampling drew on donors who were a couple of women and a few men aged 18 to 49.

This CDR3 spans 15 amino acids. V was shortened by 8 bases and J by 2 bases, with 17 bases between the two germline ends. The germline V gene has CDR1 MNHEY and CDR2 SVGAGI. For this clone: Its antigen is still unknown.

Overall study results and limits: What rarefaction showed was incomplete sorted-subset sequencing despite large depth. An anticipated effect of sequencing depth on clonotype sharing among donors was recognized.

Profiling relied on immunoSEQ multiplex PCR, and the TCRdb table lists in-frame clones only, not all of them. Here the sample spans some 1,100,000 clones, 75% to 85% being singletons. The clonotype originates from a man aged 18 to 29 in good health. Some clones in this sample may be carry-over from other donors' samples. The rearrangement joins TRBV6-5 to TRBJ2-3; the D is unclear. Input material: memory CD4+ T cells from PBMCs. The subset here: CD45RA-negative fraction. CDR3 bases: TGTGCCAGCTCGCGAATCGGATTGGACACAGATACGCAGTATTTT. It yields the protein CASSRIGLDTDTQYF.